This TCR beta chain was documented in a study of neoadjuvant anti-PD-1 for oral cavity cancer. Assay: immunoSEQ multiplex PCR; the TCRdb copy retains only in-frame clones and omits some. The table has under 10,000 clones, over 70% seen once; the top ten hold 4% to 5%. Germline CDR1 and CDR2: SGDLS and YYNGEE. V shed 2 bases and J 4 bases; nucleotides not matched to a gene: 5. The CDR3 totals 15 residues. As to time point: after neoadjuvant nivolumab, at surgical resection. This material consisted of PBMCs, taken after nivolumab (anti-PD-1) treatment. This clonotype was obtained from a person between 40 and 79 years old with oral cavity squamous cell carcinoma. This chain uses TRBV9 with TRBJ2-2, with 7 nucleotides matching TRBD1. CDR3: CASSVTGAGTGELFF. The CDR3 bases are TGTGCCAGCAGCGTCACAGGGGCTGGCACCGGGGAGCTGTTTTTT.